Listed here is a single T cell receptor (beta chain). No antigen is known for it. Base qualities are missing; no much larger clone stands one base away. The sample belongs to a study of a mutant IDH1 vaccine in newly diagnosed glioma (dated by TCRdb to the early 2020s). In the study overall: Vaccination was initiated 4-6 weeks after radiotherapy alone, or concurrently with temozolomide cycles in the chemotherapy-containing groups. Prior to enrollment, patients had been given standard therapy consisting of radiotherapy alone, temozolomide alone, or radiochemotherapy with temozolomide, with the combination given to most patients. For exploratory analyses, 25 to 30 treated patients had longitudinal TCRB deep sequencing done wherever samples were available. The approximately 33 treated patients were around 62% male and roughly 40% female, with a mean age of around 40 years. Visit V12 was the week-35 safety follow-up and visit V13 was the week-47 end of study. Peripheral blood was collected at six visits: V03 (baseline), V05, V07, V10, V12 and V13. What the work shows at the level of the full study, not this receptor alone: Selection of PBMC samples for TCRB deep sequencing was based on availability. Pseudoprogression appeared unrelated to alterations in the top peripheral T cell clonotypes detected by TCRB sequencing. Vaccine-induced immune responses across multiple MHC alleles were detected in about 92% of patients. The authors stated that sample limitations prevented analyses of patient blood samples from being reproduced.

CDR3 length: 16 amino acids, cysteine to phenylalanine. Only the CDR3 DNA stays, 48 bases, in frame from base 1. The junction shows trimming of 1 base on V and 2 bases on J, and the gene matches do not reach 5 bases of it. Based on the germline V gene, the CDR1 and CDR2 sequences are SGHRS and YFSETQ. What the time point label conveys for this sample: week 47, end of study. Every vaccine dose consisted of 300 ug of a 20-mer mutant IDH1 peptide in Montanide, administered subcutaneously together with topical imiquimod. Patients received eight vaccinations in weeks 1, 3, 5, 7, 11, 15, 19 and 23, corresponding to visits V03 through V10. Newly diagnosed WHO grade 3 or 4 IDH1-mutant astrocytomas showing loss of nuclear ATRX were present in the donors. The samples were drawn from NOA16, a multicentre, single-arm, open-label phase I trial in Germany that tested a mutant IDH1 peptide vaccine in humans for the first time. The DNeasy Blood and Tissue Kit was used to extract genomic DNA from EDTA blood for TCRB sequencing.

The method was the immunoSEQ multiplex PCR assay. Following the manufacturer's protocol, the hsTCRB Kit was used to amplify rearranged TCR beta chain sequences. TCRB libraries were sequenced on an Illumina MiSeq. The original pipeline was this. The kit vendor's proprietary platform handled demultiplexing, trimming and gene mapping. Imported from immuneACCESS, the table was reduced by TCRdb to in-frame sequences with V and J called. These copies leave out some clones; in studies compared against another copy, an unresolved V gene accounts for under half, and the cause of the remainder is not known. V and J calls and clone size are given by that table; D and trimming were obtained from the DNA. The sample data list tens of thousands of clones, and around 82% of these were observed just once. The ten largest clones capture 15% to 20% of the sample.

The chain is made from TRBV5-1 and TRBJ2-7; TRBD1 matches 11 bases in the middle. This receptor was identified in a man aged 18-30 years with glioma. Some clones in this sample may be carry-over from other donors' samples. The sample consisted of PBMCs, taken from a glioma patient whose treatment included an IDH1 peptide vaccine. The DNA reads TGCGCCAGCAGCTTGTCCCCGGGACAGGGGGCCTACGAGCAGTACTTC. Translation gives CASSLSPGQGAYEQYF.